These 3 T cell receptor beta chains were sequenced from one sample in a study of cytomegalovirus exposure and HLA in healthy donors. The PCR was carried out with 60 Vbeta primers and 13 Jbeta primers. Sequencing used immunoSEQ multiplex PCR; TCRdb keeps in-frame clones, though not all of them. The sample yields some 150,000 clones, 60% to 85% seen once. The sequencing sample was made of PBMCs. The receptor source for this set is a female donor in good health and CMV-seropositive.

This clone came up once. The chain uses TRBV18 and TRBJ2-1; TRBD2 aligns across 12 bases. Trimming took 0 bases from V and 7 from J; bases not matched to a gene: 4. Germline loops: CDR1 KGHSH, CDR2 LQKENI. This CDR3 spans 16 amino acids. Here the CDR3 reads CASSPPTLAGGNEQFF. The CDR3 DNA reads TGTGCCAGCTCACCACCGACGCTAGCGGGAGGGAATGAGCAGTTCTTC.

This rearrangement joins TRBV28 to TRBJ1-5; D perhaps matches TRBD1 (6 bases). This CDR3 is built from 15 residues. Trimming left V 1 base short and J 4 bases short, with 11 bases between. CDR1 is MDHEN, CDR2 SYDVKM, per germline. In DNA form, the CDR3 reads TGTGCCAGCAGTTTATTGTCCGGACAGAATCAGCCCCAGCATTTT. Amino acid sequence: CASSLLSGQNQPQHF. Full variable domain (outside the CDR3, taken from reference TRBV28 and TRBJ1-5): DVKVTQSSRYLVKRTGEKVFLECVQDMDHENMFWYRQDPGLGLRLIYFSYDVKMKEKGDIPEGYSVSREKKERFSLILESASTNQTSMYLCASSLLSGQNQPQHFGDGTRLSIL.

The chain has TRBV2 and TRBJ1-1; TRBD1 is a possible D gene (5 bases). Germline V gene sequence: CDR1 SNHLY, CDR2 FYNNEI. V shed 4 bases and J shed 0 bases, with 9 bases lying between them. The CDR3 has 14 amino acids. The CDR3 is CASSGQSMNTEAFF. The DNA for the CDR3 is TGTGCCAGCAGTGGACAGTCAATGAACACTGAAGCTTTCTTT.